This paragraph reports one T cell receptor beta chain. This record belongs to a study of T cells in Graves' hyperthyroidism and ophthalmopathy. On the study more broadly: Peripheral blood was secured at the point of initial diagnosis, before any treatment.

There were TCR beta CDR3 regions amplified from RNA transcripts. Using the HTBI primer set, a first-round RT-PCR was run on the TCR CDR3. In TCRdb, the multiplex PCR reads were re-called with MiXCR into one record per CDR3 protein. This sample has about 640,000 distinct CDR3 sequences, with roughly 20% found just once. V was clipped by 0 bases and J by 3 bases, with 12 bases between them. Germline V gene sequence: CDR1 LGHNA, CDR2 YSLEER. The CDR3 consists of 15 residues. The material sequenced was blood. The chain combines TRBV4-3 with TRBJ2-7; tentatively, D is TRBD2 (6 bases). This clonotype originated in a man aged 30 to 45 with Graves' ophthalmopathy. CDR3 region: CASSQDRRAGYEQYF. The DNA of the CDR3 is TGCGCCAGCAGCCAAGATCGGCGAGCGGGCTACGAGCAGTACTTC.